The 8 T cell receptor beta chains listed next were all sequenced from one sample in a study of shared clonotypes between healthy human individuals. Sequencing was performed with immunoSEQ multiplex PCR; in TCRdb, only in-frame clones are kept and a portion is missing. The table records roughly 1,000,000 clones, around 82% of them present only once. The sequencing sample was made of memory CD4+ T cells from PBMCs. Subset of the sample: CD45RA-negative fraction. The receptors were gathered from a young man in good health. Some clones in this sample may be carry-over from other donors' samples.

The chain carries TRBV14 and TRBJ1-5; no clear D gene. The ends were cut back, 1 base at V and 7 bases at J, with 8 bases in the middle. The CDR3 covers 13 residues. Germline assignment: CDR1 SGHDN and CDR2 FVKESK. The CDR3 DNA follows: TGTGCCAGCAGCCAAGTGGCGGGACAGCCCCAGCATTTT. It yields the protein CASSQVAGQPQHF.

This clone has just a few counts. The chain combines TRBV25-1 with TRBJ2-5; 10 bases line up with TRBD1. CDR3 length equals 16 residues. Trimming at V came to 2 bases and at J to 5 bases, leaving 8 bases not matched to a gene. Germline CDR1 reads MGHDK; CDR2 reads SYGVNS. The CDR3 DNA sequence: TGTGCCAGCAGTGAACTCGGGGGACAGGGGCGGGAGACCCAGTACTTC. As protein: CASSELGGQGRETQYF.

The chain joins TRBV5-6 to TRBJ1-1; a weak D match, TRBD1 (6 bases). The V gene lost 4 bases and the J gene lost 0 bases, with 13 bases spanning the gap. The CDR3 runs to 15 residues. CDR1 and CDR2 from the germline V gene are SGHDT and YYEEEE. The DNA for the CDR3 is TGTGCCAGCAGCCAAAGACAGGTGCTGAACACTGAAGCTTTCTTT. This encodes CASSQRQVLNTEAFF.

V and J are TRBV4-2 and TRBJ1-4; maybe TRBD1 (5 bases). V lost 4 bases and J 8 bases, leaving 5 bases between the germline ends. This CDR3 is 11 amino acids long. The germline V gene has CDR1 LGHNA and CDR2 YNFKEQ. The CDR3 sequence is CASSRGEKLFF. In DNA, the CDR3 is TGTGCCAGCAGCCGGGGGGAAAAACTGTTTTTT.

The CDR3 nucleotides read TGTGCCACCTCGACTAGTGGGAGGGCCTCGAATGAGCAGTTCTTC. Its protein product is CATSTSGRASNEQFF. The rearrangement uses TRBV28 and TRBJ2-1, with 7 bases aligning to TRBD2. CDR1 MDHEN and CDR2 SYDVKM come from the germline V gene. J was trimmed by 7 bases and V by 10 bases; bases with no gene match: 16. The CDR3 sequence is 15 residues long.

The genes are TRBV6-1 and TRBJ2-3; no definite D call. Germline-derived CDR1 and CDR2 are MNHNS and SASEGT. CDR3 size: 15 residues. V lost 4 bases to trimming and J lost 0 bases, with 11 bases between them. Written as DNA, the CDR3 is TGTGCCAGCAGTGTAGCAATGACTAGCACAGATACGCAGTATTTT. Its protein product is CASSVAMTSTDTQYF.

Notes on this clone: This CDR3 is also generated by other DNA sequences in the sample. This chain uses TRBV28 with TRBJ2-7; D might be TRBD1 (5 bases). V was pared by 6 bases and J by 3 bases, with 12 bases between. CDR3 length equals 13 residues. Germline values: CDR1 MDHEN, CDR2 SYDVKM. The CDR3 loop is CASSLRQIYEQYF. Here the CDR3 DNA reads TGTGCCAGCAGCCTCCGACAGATCTACGAGCAGTACTTC.

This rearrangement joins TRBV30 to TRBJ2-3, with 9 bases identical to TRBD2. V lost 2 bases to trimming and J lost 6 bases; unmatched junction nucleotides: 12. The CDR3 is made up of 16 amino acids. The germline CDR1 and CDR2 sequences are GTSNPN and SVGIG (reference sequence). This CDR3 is CAWSTALSGSSDTQYF. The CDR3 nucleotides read TGTGCCTGGAGTACTGCCCTTAGCGGGAGCAGCGATACGCAGTATTTT.